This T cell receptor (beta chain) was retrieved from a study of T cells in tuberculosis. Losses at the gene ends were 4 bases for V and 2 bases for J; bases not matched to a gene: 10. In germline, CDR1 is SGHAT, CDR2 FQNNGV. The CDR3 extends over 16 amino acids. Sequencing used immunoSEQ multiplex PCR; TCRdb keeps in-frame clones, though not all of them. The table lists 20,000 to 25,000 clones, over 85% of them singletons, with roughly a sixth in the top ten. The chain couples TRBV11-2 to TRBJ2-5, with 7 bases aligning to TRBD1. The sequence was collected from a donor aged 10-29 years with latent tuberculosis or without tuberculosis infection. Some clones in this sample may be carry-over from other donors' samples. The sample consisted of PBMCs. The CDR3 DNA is TGTGCCAGCAGCTCGACTCGGGACAGCAAACAAGAGACCCAGTACTTC. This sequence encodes CASSSTRDSKQETQYF.